This TCR beta chain stems from a study of cytomegalovirus exposure and HLA in healthy donors. Study-wide findings and caveats: For most TCR sequences rarity was the rule, although some public TCRs occurred in many donors. In a later analysis, compared with equally common non-associated chains, HLA-associated beta chains were more expanded. Follow-up analysis later connected one missense variant in DCLRE1C with trimming of TCR beta V- and J-genes.

Donors had nominal health at sampling but likely had unrecorded immune exposures. The CDR3 consists of 13 residues. V shed 2 bases and J shed 9 bases, with 10 bases lying between them. The germline V gene encodes CDR1 LGHNA and CDR2 YSLEER. 60 Vbeta and 13 Jbeta primers were used in PCR. Produced via immunoSEQ multiplex PCR; TCRdb's table is partial and in-frame only. Among about 190,000 clones, roughly 86% were seen once, and the ten largest hold approximately 1.7%. This clone has just a few counts. Antigen specificity is unknown. Source material: PBMCs. The TCR originated in a woman aged 18-29 years in good health and CMV-seronegative. The chain joins TRBV4-3 to TRBJ1-4; D is unclear. CDR3: CASSQFITQKLFF. DNA of the CDR3: TGCGCCAGCAGCCAATTTATCACTCAAAAACTGTTTTTT.